These 2 T cell receptor beta chains were all obtained from the same sample, sequenced in a study of tissue T cells after allogeneic stem cell transplantation. Sequenced by immunoSEQ multiplex PCR; TCRdb stores in-frame clones only, minus some. The table has about 21,000 clones, roughly three quarters seen once. The specimen was blood. The receptor source for this set is a female BALB/c mouse in good health. The strain's MHC: H2-d.

As regards this clone: Gene names refer to mouse genes. The read terminates 1 residue ahead of where the CDR3 ends, so the germline J gene completes it. J is TRBJ2-5 and V is TRBV31; 8 nucleotides line up with TRBD1. Germline V lookup: CDR1 GKSSPN, CDR2 SITVG. This CDR3 is built from 14 residues. V trimming: 3 bases; J trimming: 1 base; junction bases outside the gene matches: 3. The CDR3 is CAWRPQGDQDTQYF. Partial CDR3 DNA: TGTGCCTGGAGACCACAGGGGGACCAAGACACCCAGTAC.

Worth noting for this clone: All gene names here are mouse names. The CDR3 end falls 1 residue outside the read, so it is completed with the germline J gene. The V gene is TRBV29, the J gene TRBJ2-5; TRBD2 matches 10 bases. Looked up from germline, CDR1 is MSHET and CDR2 is SYDVDS. The CDR3 contains 16 residues. V was clipped by 4 bases and J by 1 base; unmatched bases: 5. This chain's CDR3 is CASSSWGGADQDTQYF. Incomplete CDR3 DNA: TGTGCTAGCAGTTCCTGGGGGGGCGCAGACCAAGACACCCAGTAC.